This entry concerns a single T cell receptor beta chain. Its antigen is not identified. This entry comes from a study of vaccination effects on CD4 cells after COVID-19. Study overall: ViraFEST assay sequencing came after antigen-specific CD4+ T cells were expanded with viral peptide pools.

Germline values: CDR1 GTSNPN, CDR2 SVGIG (reference sequence). The CDR3 spans 15 residues. Trimming took off 2 bases at V and 1 base at J, with 14 bases between the two ends. This table comes from immunoSEQ multiplex PCR, and its TCRdb copy is limited to in-frame clones, with some not included. The sample consists of tens of thousands of clones, approximately 65% of them appearing once. With more than 9 days of culture completed, CD4+ T cells were isolated. V gene TRBV30 combines with J gene TRBJ1-2; D may be TRBD1 (6 bases). This receptor was identified in a human donor who received a COVID-19 vaccine. The sample in question was CD4+ T cells from PBMCs cultured without peptide, obtained before COVID-19 vaccination. CDR3 sequence: CAWSIRGRGNYGYTF. The CDR3, as DNA: TGTGCCTGGAGTATCCGGGGCAGGGGTAACTATGGCTACACCTTC.